The present T cell receptor (beta chain) was sequenced within a study of blood T cell repertoires in COVID-19. Study at large: COVID-19 samples collected from the United States, Italy and Spain covered acute and convalescent phases. T cells, B-cell-depleted T cells, or PBMCs provided the cDNA or gDNA that served as material.

In the source study's methods: Quantification of nucleated cells was approximated via reference gene primer amplification. Using immunoSEQ multiplex PCR, the repertoire was profiled, and TCRdb retains in-frame clones only, with some absent. V and J calls and clone size are copied from that table; D and trimming were computed from the DNA. The data contain approximately 350,000 clones, roughly 90% of them singletons. The sequenced sample consisted of peripheral blood. The origin of this receptor is a man aged 35 to 55 with acute or convalescent COVID-19.

CDR3 region: CASSLNSNTEAFF. The CDR3 nucleotides are TGTGCCAGCAGTCTTAACAGTAACACTGAAGCTTTCTTT. The V and J genes are TRBV28 and TRBJ1-1; D not resolved. The CDR3 has 13 amino acids. Germline V gene lookup returns CDR1 MDHEN and CDR2 SYDVKM. The ends were cut back, 5 bases at V and 2 bases at J, with 9 bases in the middle.